This T cell receptor beta chain was documented in a study of T cells in Graves' hyperthyroidism and ophthalmopathy. Clinical Activity Scores of at least 3, NOSPECS grades of at least 4 and durations under 3 months characterized ophthalmopathy patients. Study-wide results and caveats: Among thyroid clonotypes expanded above 0.001, most also appeared in blood.

Researchers amplified the TCR beta CDR3 regions from RNA transcripts. First-round RT-PCR of the TCR CDR3 relied on the HTBI primer set. TCRdb called the multiplex PCR reads again in MiXCR, with one record for every CDR3 protein. This table holds about half a million distinct CDR3 sequences, approximately 16% found once. As to this clonotype: The antigen is unknown.

The TCR sequence derives from a woman aged 30 to 39 with Graves' ophthalmopathy. Sample: blood.

In nucleotides, the CDR3 is TGTGCCAGCACCAAAGGGGAGGGGCTCGGGTCACCCCTCCACTTT. Translation gives CASTKGEGLGSPLHF. The chain carries TRBV9 and TRBJ1-6; D may be TRBD1 (5 bases). Trimming shortened V by 6 bases and J by 10 bases, and 20 bases separated the two germline ends. The CDR3 consists of 15 residues. Germline V lookup: CDR1 SGDLS, CDR2 YYNGEE.